One sample yielded the 21 T cell receptor beta chains listed below, sequenced in a study of Ad26.COV2.S vaccination and SARS-CoV-2 variants. Indicated treatment: roughly 19 received Ad26.COV2.S at low or high dose, single or two shots; about five received placebo; per-sample allocation not given. Samples were taken on day 63 after the first vaccine or placebo injection. Sequencing used immunoSEQ multiplex PCR; TCRdb keeps in-frame clones, though not all of them. The sample shows fewer than 400,000 clones, approximately 91% of them seen only once. The material sequenced was peripheral blood, taken in a trial of Ad26.COV2.S vaccine versus placebo. The receptors stem from a person aged 18 to 65 who received the Ad26.COV2.S COVID-19 vaccine or a placebo.

The chain employs TRBV28 and TRBJ1-2; 9 bases are shared with TRBD1. Germline CDR1 is MDHEN and CDR2 is SYDVKM. The CDR3 is 15 amino acids. The V and J ends lost 2 bases and 6 bases, in that order; junction bases with no gene match: 7. Here the CDR3 DNA reads TGTGCCAGCAGTTTAATTGGAGGACAGGGGAATGGCTACACCTTC. Its translation is CASSLIGGQGNGYTF.

The rearrangement uses TRBV29-1 and TRBJ2-1, with D possibly TRBD2 on 6 matching bases. Germline lookup yields CDR1 SQVTM and CDR2 ANQGSEA. The CDR3 has 14 residues. V was trimmed by 2 bases and J by 1 base, leaving 9 bases between them. Written as DNA, the CDR3 is TGCAGCGTTGAACGAGGGACTTCCTACAATGAGCAGTTCTTC. It codes for CSVERGTSYNEQFF.

The sample holds one count of this clone. V gene TRBV5-1 combines with J gene TRBJ2-2, with 11 positions matching TRBD2. V lost 0 bases to trimming and J lost 5 bases; unmatched junction nucleotides: 3. Germline lookup yields CDR1 SGHRS and CDR2 YFSETQ. The CDR3 length is 16 residues. The CDR3 region has the DNA TGCGCCAGCAGCTTGGGCACTAGCGGGGGAACCGGGGAGCTGTTTTTT. Amino acid sequence: CASSLGTSGGTGELFF. Together with reference TRBV5-1 and TRBJ2-2, the CDR3 gives the full variable domain: KAGVTQTPRYLIKTRGQQVTLSCSPISGHRSVSWYQQTPGQGLQFLFEYFSETQRNKGNFPGRFSGRQFSNSRSEMNVSTLELGDSALYLCASSLGTSGGTGELFFGEGSRLTVL.

This clone appeared once. The chain uses TRBV27 and TRBJ2-7, with TRBD1 matching 10 bases. The CDR3 extends over 16 amino acids. Germline V gives CDR1 MNHEY, CDR2 SMNVEV (reference sequence). Unmatched junction bases numbered 6, after V lost 3 bases and J lost 1 base. The CDR3 here is CASSFPDRGRSYEQYF. Here the CDR3 DNA reads TGTGCCAGCAGTTTCCCGGACAGGGGGAGGTCCTACGAGCAGTACTTC.

The chain is built from TRBV11-3 and TRBJ1-4, with no clear D. The CDR3 has 15 amino acids. Germline loops: CDR1 SGHNT, CDR2 YENEEA. Trimming stripped 3 bases from V and 2 bases from J, with 10 bases between. In nucleotides, the CDR3 is TGTGCCAGCAGCTTTAGTCCTGGGACTAATGAAAAACTGTTTTTT. Amino acid sequence: CASSFSPGTNEKLFF.

Details on this clone: Other nucleotide sequences from this sample produce the same CDR3. The chain has TRBV4-1 and TRBJ2-3; no clear D. V was cut by 1 base and J by 0 bases, with 5 bases left in between. The germline gives CDR1 MGHRA, CDR2 YSYEKL. The CDR3 spans 14 residues. CDR3 in DNA: TGCGCCAGCAGCCAAGTACTGAGCACAGATACGCAGTATTTT. Its translation: CASSQVLSTDTQYF.

The chain carries TRBV12-5 and TRBJ1-5; tentatively, D is TRBD1 (5 bases). Germline V gives CDR1 LGHNT, CDR2 FRNRAP. Between the trimmed V and J ends, which lost 3 bases and 0 bases, there was a span of 24 bases. The CDR3 sequence is 20 residues long. The CDR3, as DNA: TGTGCTAGTGGTTTCATCCCGTGGGGCCAGGAAAGAGGTAGCAATCAGCCCCAGCATTTT. Encoded protein: CASGFIPWGQERGSNQPQHF.

This clone was recorded a few times. The chain's CDR3 is CASSKDRGGSYEQYF. The DNA for the CDR3 is TGTGCCAGCAGTAAGGACAGGGGCGGATCGTACGAGCAGTACTTC. This chain joins TRBV6-5 and TRBJ2-7, with 9 bases that match TRBD1. The V segment lost 5 bases and the J segment 4 bases; nucleotides outside the gene matches: 9. The CDR3 length is 15 residues. Germline CDR1 MNHEY, CDR2 SVGAGI.

This rearrangement joins TRBV27 to TRBJ2-5, with 13 bases lining up with TRBD2. This CDR3 has 13 residues. CDR1 is MNHEY and CDR2 is SMNVEV in the germline V gene (reference sequence). With V trimmed by 7 bases and J by 5 bases, 1 base remained unmatched. CDR3 nucleotides: TGTGCCAGCACGACTAGCGGGAGGGAGACCCAGTACTTC. Encoded protein: CASTTSGRETQYF.

As regards this clone: In the same sample, other DNA sequences code for this CDR3. V and J are TRBV4-2 and TRBJ2-7; D not certain. This CDR3 has 15 residues. Germline CDR1 is LGHNA and CDR2 is YNFKEQ. Between the trimmed V and J ends, which lost 0 bases and 1 base, there was a span of 10 bases. In DNA, the CDR3 is TGTGCCAGCAGCCAAGATACAACAGTGTCCTACGAGCAGTACTTC. Translation: CASSQDTTVSYEQYF.

The rearrangement links TRBV6-4 to TRBJ2-3, with TRBD2 matching 8 bases. This CDR3 region has 16 residues. The ends lost 6 bases at V and 0 bases at J; junction bases unmatched: 8. CDR1 MRHNA and CDR2 SNTAGT come from the germline V gene. CDR3 residues: CASRDTSGRSTDTQYF. CDR3 sequence (DNA): TGTGCCAGCAGGGACACTAGCGGCCGTAGCACAGATACGCAGTATTTT.

The chain uses TRBV5-1 and TRBJ1-2; D remains ambiguous. The CDR3 has 14 amino acids. Germline V lookup: CDR1 SGHRS, CDR2 YFSETQ. Trimming removed 0 bases at V and 4 bases at J, with 10 bases between. The CDR3 coding sequence is TGCGCCAGCAGCTTGGACGAGGGAGTCTATGGCTACACCTTC. Translating it yields CASSLDEGVYGYTF.

This clone was seen once. J is TRBJ2-3 and V is TRBV29-1, with a tentative D call TRBD1 (7 bases). Germline-derived CDR1 and CDR2 are SQVTM and ANQGSEA. Trimming took off 5 bases at V and 2 bases at J, with 17 bases between the two ends. This CDR3 has 15 amino acids. This CDR3 reads CSVSGGGRPTDTQYF. CDR3 DNA: TGCAGCGTTTCAGGGGGAGGCAGGCCCACAGATACGCAGTATTTT.

The J gene is TRBJ1-5, the V gene TRBV7-6, with D perhaps TRBD1 (6 bases). This CDR3 region has 17 residues. The germline V and J ends were trimmed by 3 bases and 0 bases, with 15 bases remaining between them. Germline V gene sequence: CDR1 SGHVS, CDR2 FNYEAQ. CDR3 nucleotides: TGTGCCAGCAGCTTTTACAGGGTGGGGGATAGCAATCAGCCCCAGCATTTT. This translates into CASSFYRVGDSNQPQHF.

This rearrangement joins TRBV19 to TRBJ1-5, with no clear D. Germline CDR1 and CDR2: LNHDA and SQIVND (reference sequence). V was cut by 6 bases and J by 0 bases, with 9 bases left in between. The CDR3 consists of 14 residues. The CDR3 here is CASSLAGSNQPQHF. The DNA of the CDR3 is TGTGCCAGTAGCCTAGCGGGTAGCAATCAGCCCCAGCATTTT.

The chain uses TRBV18 and TRBJ2-7; TRBD1 is a possible D gene (5 bases). CDR1 is KGHSH and CDR2 is LQKENI in the germline V gene. V was shortened by 1 base and J by 4 bases, with 17 bases between the two germline ends. CDR3 size: 16 residues. This CDR3 reads CASSPRLTGTNYEQYF. The DNA of the CDR3 is TGTGCCAGCTCACCACGTTTAACAGGAACCAATTACGAGCAGTACTTC.

This clone came up once. The V call is TRBV11-2, the J call TRBJ1-2; D perhaps matches TRBD1 (5 bases). The CDR3 is 18 residues long. Germline-derived CDR1 and CDR2 are SGHAT and FQNNGV. V was clipped by 0 bases and J by 4 bases, with 21 bases between them. In nucleotides, the CDR3 is TGTGCCAGCAGCTTAGACCCTCCCCTTAGTACAGGCGCCTATGGCTACACCTTC. This encodes CASSLDPPLSTGAYGYTF.

The chain combines TRBV15 with TRBJ1-4; tentative D call: TRBD1 (5 bases). Trimming left V 6 bases short and J 14 bases short, with 16 bases between. CDR3 length: 12 residues. CDR1 and CDR2 from the germline V gene are LNHNV and YYDKDF (reference sequence). This CDR3 is CATRGVAQALFF. DNA for the CDR3: TGTGCCACCAGAGGAGTGGCACAGGCCCTGTTTTTT.

The rearrangement joins TRBV4-1 to TRBJ1-6, with 8 bases that match TRBD1. CDR3 length: 16 residues. Germline V gives CDR1 MGHRA, CDR2 YSYEKL. Trimming removed 3 bases from V and 8 bases from J; junction bases left unmatched: 9. CDR3 residues: CASSQGGTGSDSPLHF. CDR3 coding DNA: TGCGCCAGCAGCCAGGGGGGGACAGGCTCAGATTCACCCCTCCACTTT.

The rearrangement links TRBV7-2 to TRBJ1-1; D is ambiguous. The V end lost 1 base, the J end lost 5 bases, and 8 bases lay between the germline ends. The CDR3 is 13 residues long. The germline V gene has CDR1 SGHTA and CDR2 FQGNSA. The CDR3 reads CASSLVKGTEAFF. The CDR3, as DNA: TGTGCCAGCAGCTTAGTCAAGGGAACTGAAGCTTTCTTT.

J is TRBJ2-7 and V is TRBV28, with TRBD1 identical over 7 bases. Per germline, CDR1 MDHEN and CDR2 SYDVKM. Unmatched junction bases numbered 15, after V lost 5 bases and J lost 8 bases. CDR3 length: 15 amino acids. This CDR3 is CASSLGLGMGQQQYF. The DNA for the CDR3 is TGTGCCAGCAGTCTAGGTCTAGGAATGGGACAGCAGCAGTACTTC.